This entry lists 17 T cell receptor beta chains sequenced from one sample in a study of shared clonotypes between healthy human individuals. Measured with immunoSEQ multiplex PCR; TCRdb has only the in-frame clones, and not every one. The table includes 2.3 million or so clones, 85% to 95% detected once. Specimen: naive CD4+ T cells from PBMCs. Documented subset: CD45RA+ positively selected. The receptor source for this set is a man aged 18 to 30 in good health. Some clones in this sample may be carry-over from other donors' samples.

The table lists this clone with a count of one. The chain employs TRBV11-3 and TRBJ2-1; D unclear. The CDR3 extends over 11 amino acids. Germline CDR1 reads SGHNT; CDR2 reads YENEEA. Trimming left V 4 bases short and J 6 bases short, with 4 bases between. CDR3 protein: CASSSSNEQFF. The DNA for the CDR3 is TGTGCCAGCAGCTCCAGCAATGAGCAGTTCTTC.

J is TRBJ2-7 and V is TRBV18; no firm D call. With 6 bases removed from V and 3 bases from J, the gap between germline ends came to 12 bases. CDR3 length: 13 residues. Germline-derived CDR1 and CDR2 are KGHSH and LQKENI. CDR3 DNA: TGTGCCAGCTCCCCCGGGTTCGACTACGAGCAGTACTTC. Amino acids: CASSPGFDYEQYF.

The chain joins TRBV11-2 to TRBJ1-2; 7 bases line up with TRBD1. This CDR3 has 17 residues. The germline V gene has CDR1 SGHAT and CDR2 FQNNGV. Trimming at V came to 2 bases and at J to 5 bases, leaving 14 bases not matched to a gene. This chain's CDR3 is CASSLTSDRARWYGYTF. The CDR3 DNA reads TGTGCCAGCAGCTTAACTTCAGACAGGGCGAGGTGGTATGGCTACACCTTC.

This chain connects TRBV5-5 to TRBJ2-2; TRBD1 matches 7 bases. Germline CDR1 is SGHKS and CDR2 is YYEKEE (reference sequence). J gave up 6 bases and V 3 bases, and 5 bases lay outside the gene matches. This CDR3 has 14 residues. The CDR3 loop is CASSWATGAGELFF. The CDR3 coding sequence is TGTGCCAGCAGCTGGGCAACAGGGGCCGGGGAGCTGTTTTTT.

In this sample, this clone turned up a few times. The V call is TRBV11-2, the J call TRBJ2-2, with D possibly being TRBD1 (5 bases). This CDR3 is built from 15 residues. CDR1 is SGHAT, CDR2 FQNNGV, per germline. V shed 5 bases and J shed 6 bases, with 16 bases lying between them. CDR3 sequence reads: CASSPRGWVAGELFF. The CDR3 nucleotides are TGTGCCAGCAGCCCTAGGGGTTGGGTTGCCGGGGAGCTGTTTTTT.

This chain uses TRBV6-6 with TRBJ1-1, with a weak D call TRBD1 (6 bases). The CDR3 sequence is 13 residues long. Germline V CDR1 and CDR2: MNHNY, SVGAGI (reference sequence). V lost 10 bases and J 4 bases, leaving 16 bases between the germline ends. For the CDR3, the DNA is TGTGCCACCGTCGTCAGGGGAGGCACTGAAGCTTTCTTT. Translating gives CATVVRGGTEAFF.

The chain employs TRBV29-1 and TRBJ1-4, with TRBD1 identical over 8 bases. The CDR3 is made up of 17 amino acids. The germline V gene has CDR1 SQVTM and CDR2 ANQGSEA. With 6 bases clipped from V and 3 bases from J, the junction kept 15 bases outside the gene matches. CDR3 sequence: CSVGAPGGGRANEKLFF. In DNA form, the CDR3 reads TGCAGCGTAGGCGCCCCAGGGGGCGGTAGGGCTAATGAAAAACTGTTTTTT.

The rearrangement joins TRBV5-8 to TRBJ1-3; TRBD1 matches at 7 bases. Trimming cost V 3 bases and J 0 bases; bases outside gene matches: 3. Germline lookup yields CDR1 SGHTS and CDR2 YDEGEE. This CDR3 has 15 residues. CDR3 nucleotides: TGTGCCAGCAGCTCACAGGGGTTCTCTGGAAACACCATATATTTT. It codes for CASSSQGFSGNTIYF.

V and J are TRBV7-2 and TRBJ2-7; 8 nucleotides match TRBD2. The CDR3 consists of 14 residues. V lost 4 bases to trimming and J lost 2 bases; unmatched junction nucleotides: 4. Germline V gives CDR1 SGHTA, CDR2 FQGNSA. The CDR3 nucleotides are TGTGCCAGCAGCTGGCCGGGACTAGCCTACGAGCAGTACTTC. As protein: CASSWPGLAYEQYF.

The chain couples TRBV28 to TRBJ1-4; D ambiguous. Trimming shortened V by 3 bases and J by 7 bases, and 12 bases separated the two germline ends. Germline V lookup: CDR1 MDHEN, CDR2 SYDVKM. The CDR3 is 14 residues long. CDR3 nucleotides: TGTGCCAGCAGTTTTAGGGCGGGAGGTGAAAAACTGTTTTTT. Protein: CASSFRAGGEKLFF.

This chain joins TRBV30 and TRBJ1-2; D might be TRBD1 (5 bases). Trimming cost V 2 bases and J 2 bases, with 12 bases left between them. The CDR3 is 14 amino acids. The germline V gene encodes CDR1 GTSNPN and CDR2 SVGIG (reference sequence). CDR3 residues: CAWSRQDRNYGYTF. In nucleotides, the CDR3 is TGTGCCTGGAGTAGGCAAGACAGAAACTATGGCTACACCTTC.

Comments on this clone: This same CDR3 is encoded by further DNA sequences in the sample. The chain uses TRBV27 and TRBJ1-3; D unresolved. Germline V lookup: CDR1 MNHEY, CDR2 SMNVEV (reference sequence). CDR3 length: 13 amino acids. The V end was cut by 3 bases, the J end by 4 bases, with 7 bases between. The CDR3 spells CASSFQFGNTIYF. DNA for the CDR3: TGTGCCAGCAGTTTCCAGTTCGGAAACACCATATATTTT.

The chain carries TRBV5-1 and TRBJ1-1; TRBD1 agrees at 7 bases. The CDR3 loop spans 15 amino acids. CDR1 is SGHRS and CDR2 is YFSETQ in the germline V gene. Trimming cost V 1 base and J 6 bases; bases outside gene matches: 9. Written as DNA, the CDR3 is TGCGCCAGCAGCTTGTTCGGGACAGAATCGGCTGAAGCTTTCTTT. Its translation is CASSLFGTESAEAFF.

The chain couples TRBV10-3 to TRBJ1-1; tentatively, D is TRBD1 (6 bases). The CDR3 spans 11 residues. The V end was cut by 7 bases, the J end by 6 bases, with 9 bases between. CDR1 is ENHRY, CDR2 SYGVKD, per germline. The CDR3 DNA reads as TGTGCCATCAAGAGGGGGGCTGAAGCTTTCTTT. This gives the protein CAIKRGAEAFF.

This clone was picked up one time. The chain recombines TRBV28 with TRBJ1-2, with unresolved D. V was clipped by 2 bases and J by 7 bases, with 11 bases between them. CDR1 and CDR2 from the germline V gene are MDHEN and SYDVKM. CDR3 length: 13 residues. Here the CDR3 DNA reads TGTGCCAGCAGTTTAAGAGTATTTTCTGGCTACACCTTC. This translates into CASSLRVFSGYTF.

V and J are TRBV25-1 and TRBJ1-4; TRBD1 agrees at 8 bases. Germline CDR1 MGHDK, CDR2 SYGVNS. The CDR3 consists of 12 residues. V lost 6 bases, J lost 8 bases, and 2 bases stayed unmatched. Here the CDR3 DNA reads TGTGCCAGCAGGCGGACAGGGGAAAAACTGTTTTTT. Residues: CASRRTGEKLFF.

The CDR3: CASSLEGGLAGSVGTDTQYF. The CDR3 nucleotides are TGTGCCAGCAGCTTAGAGGGGGGACTAGCGGGTTCCGTTGGCACAGATACGCAGTATTTT. The V and J genes are TRBV11-2 and TRBJ2-3, with 12 bases aligning to TRBD2. The length of the CDR3 is 20 residues. Trimming cost V 0 bases and J 1 base; bases outside gene matches: 11. Per germline, CDR1 SGHAT and CDR2 FQNNGV.